The 24 T cell receptor beta chains below come from one sample, sequenced in a study of T cells in localized non-small cell lung cancer. Profiled with immunoSEQ multiplex PCR; TCRdb holds only in-frame clones, not every one. The data hold under 150,000 clones, with 70% to 90% observed a single time. The sample here was peripheral blood, taken before any cancer treatment. All receptors derive from a female donor over 55 with stage I lung adenocarcinoma.

This chain joins TRBV28 and TRBJ1-4; 7 nucleotides agree with TRBD1. Germline V CDR1 and CDR2: MDHEN, SYDVKM. Germline trimming cut 3 bases from V and 8 bases from J; bases unmatched to any gene: 9. The CDR3 runs to 15 residues. The CDR3 region has the DNA TGTGCCAGCAGTTTCCGACAGGGAGATGGGGAAAAACTGTTTTTT. It yields the protein CASSFRQGDGEKLFF.

The J gene is TRBJ1-6, the V gene TRBV6-6; D is ambiguous. Germline values: CDR1 MNHNY, CDR2 SVGAGI (reference sequence). CDR3 length: 11 residues. Trimming took 4 bases from V and 10 from J, leaving 5 bases between them. CDR3 amino acids: CASSSVSPLHF. The CDR3 coding sequence is TGTGCCAGCAGTTCAGTATCACCCCTCCACTTT.

CDR3 DNA sequence: TGTGCCAGCAGTTTGAACACTCCAATTGGTGAAGCTTTCTTT. Its protein is CASSLNTPIGEAFF. The chain joins TRBV27 to TRBJ1-1; D unclear. CDR1 is MNHEY, CDR2 SMNVEV, per germline (reference sequence). The V gene lost 3 bases and the J gene lost 7 bases, with 15 bases spanning the gap. The CDR3 is 14 amino acids.

The gene calls are TRBV13 and TRBJ2-7; 9 bases map to TRBD2. Germline CDR1 reads PRHDT; CDR2 reads FYEKMQ (reference sequence). After removal of 3 bases from V and 3 bases from J, the junction contained 9 bases not matched to a gene. The CDR3 sequence is 16 residues long. The chain's CDR3 is CASSLGAGTSSYEQYF. The CDR3 region has the DNA TGTGCCAGCAGCTTGGGCGCCGGGACTAGCAGCTACGAGCAGTACTTC.

This rearrangement joins TRBV18 to TRBJ1-5, with D possibly being TRBD1 (5 bases). Deletions cut 3 bases from V and 6 bases from J, with 12 bases between. CDR1 and CDR2 (germline): KGHSH, LQKENI. The CDR3 has 14 amino acids. The CDR3 nucleotides are TGTGCCAGCTCACCCACAGGAATTCTTCAGCCCCAGCATTTT. The encoded protein is CASSPTGILQPQHF.

The rearrangement joins TRBV7-2 to TRBJ2-7; D uncertain. Germline CDR1 is SGHTA and CDR2 is FQGNSA. Trimming cost V 7 bases and J 3 bases, with 7 bases left between them. The CDR3 spans 11 residues. The CDR3 nucleotides are TGTGCCAGCATCCGAGACTACGAGCAGTACTTC. This translates into CASIRDYEQYF.

J is TRBJ1-2 and V is TRBV28; D not certain. Looked up from germline, CDR1 is MDHEN and CDR2 is SYDVKM. V lost 7 bases and J 6 bases, leaving 12 bases between the germline ends. The CDR3 totals 12 residues. CDR3 DNA sequence: TGTGCCAGCACTGGGCAAGCGGATGGCTACACCTTC. Its translation: CASTGQADGYTF.

This rearrangement joins TRBV29-1 to TRBJ1-2, with D maybe TRBD1 (5 bases). Germline V gives CDR1 SQVTM, CDR2 ANQGSEA. The CDR3 contains 13 residues. The V and J ends lost 3 bases and 4 bases respectively, with 12 bases between them. As DNA, the CDR3 is TGCAGCGTTGACGGGGGTCGCTTCTATGGCTACACCTTC. Translation gives CSVDGGRFYGYTF.

This chain connects TRBV2 to TRBJ1-3; TRBD1 might be the D (5 bases). V was shortened by 4 bases and J by 0 bases, with 7 bases between the two germline ends. Germline V gene lookup returns CDR1 SNHLY and CDR2 FYNNEI. The CDR3 runs to 14 residues. CDR3 sequence (DNA): TGTGCCAGCAGTGGACAGCTCTCTGGAAACACCATATATTTT. This encodes CASSGQLSGNTIYF. The full variable domain, its missing parts supplied by reference TRBV2 and TRBJ1-3, is EPEVTQTPSHQVTQMGQEVILRCVPISNHLYFYWYRQILGQKVEFLVSFYNNEISEKSEIFDDQFSVERPDGSNFTLKIRSTKLEDSAMYFCASSGQLSGNTIYFGEGSWLTVV.

The V gene is TRBV7-8, the J gene TRBJ1-2; 12 bases align to TRBD1. J gave up 3 bases and V 5 bases, and 13 bases lay outside the gene matches. The V gene's germline CDR1 is SGHVS and CDR2 FQNEAQ. This CDR3 spans 18 amino acids. CDR3 DNA: TGTGCCAGCAGCCCCCTGGGGGAGCGGGACAGGGGGCACTATGGCTACACCTTC. Amino acid sequence: CASSPLGERDRGHYGYTF. Together with reference TRBV7-8 and TRBJ1-2, the CDR3 gives the full variable domain: GAGVSQSPRYKVAKRGQDVALRCDPISGHVSLFWYQQALGQGPEFLTYFQNEAQLDKSGLPSDRFFAERPEGSVSTLKIQRTQQEDSAVYLCASSPLGERDRGHYGYTFGSGTRLTVV.

This sequence joins TRBV5-3 and TRBJ2-3; 9 bases are a match to TRBD2. TRBV5-3 is assigned to the ORF class and has an uncertain function. V was clipped by 1 base and J by 6 bases; unmatched bases: 6. The CDR3 is 15 amino acids. The CDR3 loop reads CARSLNLAGHDTQYF. In DNA, the CDR3 is TGTGCCAGAAGCTTGAACCTAGCGGGGCACGATACGCAGTATTTT.

This clone showed up just a few times. The rearrangement uses TRBV6-1 and TRBJ1-5, with D possibly TRBD1 on 5 matching bases. V lost 0 bases to trimming and J lost 2 bases, with 8 bases between them. The CDR3 runs to 15 residues. The germline CDR1 and CDR2 sequences are MNHNS and SASEGT. The CDR3: CASSEAGVGNQPQHF. DNA of the CDR3: TGTGCCAGCAGTGAAGCGGGGGTCGGCAATCAGCCCCAGCATTTT.

The J gene is TRBJ2-3, the V gene TRBV5-8; the D is unclear. Trimming pared 1 base from V and 0 bases from J, leaving 3 bases between. Germline V gene data show CDR1 as SGHTS and CDR2 as YDEGEE. This CDR3 is built from 13 residues. CDR3 sequence: CASSLFSTDTQYF. For the CDR3, the DNA is TGTGCCAGCAGCTTGTTTAGCACAGATACGCAGTATTTT.

This chain uses TRBV7-8 with TRBJ1-2; unclear D gene. V shed 1 base and J shed 7 bases, with 10 bases lying between them. The CDR3 covers 13 residues. Germline CDR1 and CDR2: SGHVS and FQNEAQ. CDR3 bases: TGTGCCAGCAGCTTAGTAACAGCAGTTGGCTACACCTTC. It specifies CASSLVTAVGYTF.

V usage is TRBV28 and J usage is TRBJ2-1; the D call may be TRBD1 or TRBD2 (5 bases each). Trimming shortened V by 7 bases and J by 4 bases, and 20 bases separated the two germline ends. This CDR3 is 16 amino acids long. Per the germline V gene, CDR1 is MDHEN and CDR2 is SYDVKM. In nucleotides, the CDR3 is TGTGCCAGCACCTCGTGGTGGGGGAGCGAGTACAATGAGCAGTTCTTC. This translates into CASTSWWGSEYNEQFF.

The rearrangement uses TRBV5-4 and TRBJ2-3, with a possible D match to TRBD2 (6 bases). V lost 4 bases and J 8 bases, leaving 17 bases between the germline ends. The CDR3 is 14 residues long. CDR1 SGHNT and CDR2 YYREEE come from the germline V gene (reference sequence). The CDR3 is CASSHRDSKGTQYF. The DNA of the CDR3 is TGTGCCAGCAGCCACCGGGACTCGAAGGGTACGCAGTATTTT.

The chain employs TRBV29-1 and TRBJ2-1; 11 nucleotides line up with TRBD2. Unmatched junction bases numbered 4, after V lost 2 bases and J lost 1 base. CDR3 length: 16 amino acids. Germline CDR1 and CDR2: SQVTM and ANQGSEA. The CDR3 coding sequence is TGCAGCGTTGAATCTCTAGCGGGAGGTTCCTACAATGAGCAGTTCTTC. Amino acids: CSVESLAGGSYNEQFF.

This chain joins TRBV5-4 and TRBJ1-1; D perhaps matches TRBD1 (5 bases). The V end was cut by 5 bases, the J end by 0 bases, with 17 bases between. This CDR3 region has 16 residues. From germline, CDR1 is SGHNT and CDR2 YYREEE (reference sequence). CDR3 sequence: CASSLTPGRLNTEAFF. The CDR3 DNA reads as TGTGCCAGCAGTCTCACCCCGGGACGGCTGAACACTGAAGCTTTCTTT.

This rearrangement joins TRBV15 to TRBJ2-7, with no clear D. The germline gives CDR1 LNHNV, CDR2 YYDKDF (reference sequence). The CDR3 runs 12 residues. V lost 0 bases to trimming and J lost 10 bases, with 10 bases between them. CDR3 sequence reads: CATSREGLEQYF. The CDR3 region has the DNA TGTGCCACCAGCAGAGAAGGGCTCGAACAGTACTTC.

This rearrangement joins TRBV30 to TRBJ1-1, with D unclear. Trimming shortened V by 2 bases and J by 11 bases, and 24 bases separated the two germline ends. Germline V gene lookup returns CDR1 GTSNPN and CDR2 SVGIG (reference sequence). The length of the CDR3 is 15 residues. The CDR3 DNA reads as TGTGCCTGGAGTCATTCCCCTATTAGTGGCGCGTTCGCTTTCTTT. Translating gives CAWSHSPISGAFAFF.

V is TRBV30 and J is TRBJ2-3; D unresolved. The CDR3 length is 10 residues. Trimming removed 5 bases from V and 1 base from J, with 1 base in between. Germline V gene data show CDR1 as GTSNPN and CDR2 as SVGIG (reference sequence). CDR3 sequence (DNA): TGTGCCTGGGGCACAGATACGCAGTATTTT. Translated, it gives CAWGTDTQYF.

The V and J genes are TRBV15 and TRBJ1-4, with TRBD1 as a possible D gene (5 bases). The germline V gene has CDR1 LNHNV and CDR2 YYDKDF (reference sequence). The CDR3 totals 13 residues. V was shortened by 2 bases and J by 6 bases, with 7 bases between the two germline ends. The CDR3 spells CATSRSRDEKLFF. CDR3 DNA sequence: TGTGCCACCAGCAGATCCAGGGATGAAAAACTGTTTTTT.

The rearrangement uses TRBV2 and TRBJ1-2, with D unclear. This CDR3 is 12 amino acids long. Germline CDR1 reads SNHLY; CDR2 reads FYNNEI. V lost 2 bases and J 4 bases, leaving 5 bases between the germline ends. CDR3 coding DNA: TGTGCCAGCAGTGAATTAATCTATGGCTACACCTTC. It specifies CASSELIYGYTF.

The chain couples TRBV6-1 to TRBJ2-7; 8 nucleotides agree with TRBD1. CDR1 is MNHNS, CDR2 SASEGT, per germline. This CDR3 has 14 amino acids. V lost 8 bases, J lost 3 bases, and 9 bases stayed unmatched. This chain's CDR3 is CASGQTGEVYEQYF. The CDR3 bases are TGTGCCAGCGGTCAGACAGGGGAAGTCTACGAGCAGTACTTC.